This T cell receptor (beta chain) is from a study of identifying expanded T cells in peripheral blood (dated by TCRdb to about 2019). Describing the broader study: Separate aliquots of the same genomic DNA pool were sequenced to produce technical replicates, and four replicates were compared in pairs.

V sheds 0 bases and J sheds 5 bases, leaving 16 bases between their ends. The CDR3 goes from the cysteine to the phenylalanine over 15 residues. Just the 45-base CDR3 DNA is kept, in frame starting at base 1. CDR1 SQVTM and CDR2 ANQGSEA are derived from the germline V gene. During the collection period, no infections or other immune events were recorded for the healthy donors. Time-dependent variance in a beta-binomial model of T-cell clone differential abundance was calibrated using healthy-donor blood repertoires as a training cohort. The training cohort was composed of about 10 healthy donors, 3 female and 7 male. The donors were between roughly 25 and 70 years old, with an average age of roughly 41 years. Whole blood was collected from each healthy donor at three time points spaced approximately 2 weeks apart and obtained from a commercial supplier. For immunosequencing, genomic DNA was extracted from whole blood that had not been sorted.

Notes on this clone: Its cognate antigen has yet to be identified. Base qualities are missing; no much larger clone stands one base away.

What the study reported, not specific to this receptor: Across all healthy donors, variance in clone template counts between two-week samples was found to increase significantly with total template count. Across all healthy-donor time intervals, the beta-binomial model significantly cut both the number of clones called differentially abundant and the false-positive rate. The authors expected that biological variance in healthy repertoires might rise further over much longer intervals, such as months to years. Between technical replicates the binomial model flagged 0.9 to 1.5 differentially abundant clones, whereas over around two weeks the binomial model flagged about 15 and over about 4 weeks about 19.

TCRbeta CDR3 regions were profiled with the immunoSEQ Assay using bias-controlled multiplex PCR amplification of genomic DNA. As for the original processing: To quantify the absolute abundance of each unique TCRbeta CDR3 region, the sequences were collapsed and filtered. Differential abundance was assessed using a binomial (Fisher-equivalent) model and a beta-binomial model in which time-dependent variance fitted from healthy donors was added. Clones with fewer than 5 combined templates were removed, and a clone was called differentially abundant if the clone's Benjamini-Hochberg FDR was below 0.01. The form v = (b*log(k)+a)^2 was used to model beta-binomial variance as a function of total template count across the two samples. Drawn from immuneACCESS, this table holds only the in-frame rearrangements with V and J called that TCRdb kept. Clones are partly lost; checked studies trace under half to an unresolved V gene and leave the rest unexplained. V and J calls and clone size are as listed in that table; D and trimming were resolved from the DNA. Within this sample are 95,000 to 150,000 clones, with roughly 84% of them counted one time only. About 3.1% of the sample is taken by the ten largest.

The chain is encoded by TRBV29-1 joined to TRBJ2-5; the D gene is tentatively TRBD1 or TRBD2, each matching 5 bases. The clonotype originates from a person aged 18-69 years in good health. The sample consisted of blood. The CDR3 amino acid sequence is: CSVEDQMGVTETQYF. The bases are TGCAGCGTTGAAGACCAAATGGGGGTTACGGAGACCCAGTACTTC.